This T cell receptor beta chain was captured in a study of blood T cells in healthy people across ages. Study results and limitations: The study could not conclusively compare naive and antigen-experienced cells, given its unsorted PBMCs.

A J-beta primer mix and a sample-barcoded 5' primer were used in a second PCR of roughly 6 to 11 cycles. TCRdb processed the 5' RACE reads anew with MiXCR; each CDR3 protein has one entry. The sample records over 700,000 distinct CDR3 sequences, approximately 25% being singletons. Ten or more counts support this clonotype. What it binds is not known. Germline CDR1 and CDR2: SGHVS and FQNEAQ. Losses at the gene ends were 5 bases for V and 6 bases for J; bases not matched to a gene: 8. CDR3 length equals 15 residues. These data were likewise used in another study, on T cells of mothers and their children. This second report adds: A few mothers and their six children, all healthy Caucasians, donated. Overlap ran slightly, non-significantly higher for related than unrelated mother-child pairs.

Sequences were obtained from blood. This receptor was identified in a boy younger than 18 in good health. The rearrangement uses TRBV7-8 and TRBJ2-1; 9 nucleotides match TRBD2. DNA of the CDR3: TGTGCCAGCAGCCGAGCGGGGGGCCCTAGCAATGAGCAGTTCTTC. Translation gives CASSRAGGPSNEQFF. Full variable domain (outside the CDR3, taken from reference TRBV7-8 and TRBJ2-1): GAGVSQSPRYKVAKRGQDVALRCDPISGHVSLFWYQQALGQGPEFLTYFQNEAQLDKSGLPSDRFFAERPEGSVSTLKIQRTQQEDSAVYLCASSRAGGPSNEQFFGPGTRLTVL.